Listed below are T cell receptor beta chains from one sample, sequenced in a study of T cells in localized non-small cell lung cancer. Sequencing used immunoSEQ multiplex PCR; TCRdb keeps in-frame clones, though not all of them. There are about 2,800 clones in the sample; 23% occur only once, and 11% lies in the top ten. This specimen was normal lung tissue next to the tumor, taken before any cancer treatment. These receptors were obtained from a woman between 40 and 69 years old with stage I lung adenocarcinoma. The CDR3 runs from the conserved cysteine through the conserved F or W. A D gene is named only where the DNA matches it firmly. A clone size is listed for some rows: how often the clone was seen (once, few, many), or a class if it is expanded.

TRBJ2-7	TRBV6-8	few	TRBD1	CASREPGQETYEQYF	TGTGCCAGCAGAGAACCGGGACAGGAAACCTACGAGCAGTACTTC
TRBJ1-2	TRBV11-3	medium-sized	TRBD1	CASSFGQGAVVWIYGYTF	TGTGCCAGCAGCTTCGGACAGGGGGCGGTCGTGTGGATCTATGGCTACACCTTC
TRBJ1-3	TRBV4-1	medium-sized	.	CASSQVWNSGNTIYF	TGCGCCAGCAGCCAAGTCTGGAACTCTGGAAACACCATATATTTT
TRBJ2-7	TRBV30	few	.	CAWSRRHEQYF	TGTGCCTGGAGTAGACGGCACGAGCAGTACTTC
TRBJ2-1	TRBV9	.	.	CASSVREMGYNEQFF	TGTGCCAGCAGCGTACGGGAGATGGGGTACAATGAGCAGTTCTTC
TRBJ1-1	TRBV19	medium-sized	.	CASSMAQGRMNTEAFF	TGTGCCAGTAGTATGGCCCAGGGACGGATGAACACTGAAGCTTTCTTT
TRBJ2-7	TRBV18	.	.	CASSPFSGGGGHYEQYF	TGTGCCAGCTCACCTTTTTCTGGGGGCGGTGGACACTACGAGCAGTACTTC
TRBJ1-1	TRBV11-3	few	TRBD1	CASSRDRGNTEAFF	TGTGCCAGCAGCCGCGACAGGGGGAACACTGAAGCTTTCTTT
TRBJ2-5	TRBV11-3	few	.	CASSSMGYQETQYF	TGTGCCAGCAGCTCGATGGGGTACCAAGAGACCCAGTACTTC
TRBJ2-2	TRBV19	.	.	CASTDGITGELFF	TGTGCCAGTACCGACGGGATCACCGGGGAGCTGTTTTTT
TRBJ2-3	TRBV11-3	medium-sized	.	CASSPRKGTDTQYF	TGTGCCAGCAGCCCGAGGAAGGGCACAGATACGCAGTATTTT
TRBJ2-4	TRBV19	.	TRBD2	CASSMGRGRWNIQYF	TGTGCCAGTAGTATGGGGAGGGGTCGTTGGAACATTCAGTACTTC
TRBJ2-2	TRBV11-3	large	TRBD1	CASSHQTGGINAGELFF	TGTGCCAGCAGCCACCAGACAGGGGGTATTAACGCCGGGGAGCTGTTTTTT
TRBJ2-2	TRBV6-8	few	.	CASSYSVPGVGELFF	TGTGCCAGCAGTTACTCTGTCCCGGGGGTCGGGGAGCTGTTTTTT
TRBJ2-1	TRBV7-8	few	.	CASSSLRYNEQFF	TGTGCCAGCAGTTCCCTCAGGTACAATGAGCAGTTCTTC
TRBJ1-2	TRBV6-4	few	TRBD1	CAISDRDRGDYGYTF	TGTGCCATCAGTGACCGGGACAGGGGGGACTATGGCTACACCTTC
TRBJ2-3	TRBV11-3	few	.	CASSLLAGRGDTQYF	TGTGCCAGCAGCTTACTCGCGGGGCGAGGTGATACGCAGTATTTT
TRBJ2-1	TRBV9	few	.	CASRTLAGSSYNEQFF	TGTGCCAGCAGGACCCTTGCGGGAAGCTCCTACAATGAGCAGTTCTTC
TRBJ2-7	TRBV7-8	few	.	CASSLEWGSEQYF	TGTGCCAGCAGCTTAGAATGGGGGAGCGAGCAGTACTTC
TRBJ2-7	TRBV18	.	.	CASSSTKSEQYF	TGTGCCAGCTCGTCGACCAAATCCGAGCAGTACTTC
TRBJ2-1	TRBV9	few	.	CASSPPGPPGPDEQFF	TGTGCCAGCAGCCCTCCCGGGCCTCCTGGCCCGGATGAGCAGTTCTTC
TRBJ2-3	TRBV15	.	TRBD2	CATSTRGEWDTQYF	TGTGCCACCAGCACCCGGGGGGAATGGGATACGCAGTATTTT
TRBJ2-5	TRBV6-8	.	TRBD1	CASNSGQGGMAQYF	TGTGCCAGCAATTCGGGACAGGGAGGAATGGCCCAGTACTTC
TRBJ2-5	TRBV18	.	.	CASSPWGEETQYF	TGTGCCAGCTCACCATGGGGGGAAGAGACCCAGTACTTC
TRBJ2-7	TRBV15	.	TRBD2	CATSDLEITSGGSYEQYF	TGTGCCACCAGCGACCTTGAAATTACTAGCGGGGGTTCCTACGAGCAGTACTTC
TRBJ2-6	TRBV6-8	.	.	CASSDSDSSGANVLTF	TGTGCCAGCAGTGACTCAGACAGCTCTGGGGCCAACGTCCTGACTTTC
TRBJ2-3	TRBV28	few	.	CASSSPDLGGTDTQYF	TGTGCCAGCAGTTCCCCGGACCTGGGGGGCACAGATACGCAGTATTTT
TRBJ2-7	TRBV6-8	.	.	CASSTPVAATYEQYF	TGTGCCAGCAGTACCCCAGTGGCAGCAACCTACGAGCAGTACTTC
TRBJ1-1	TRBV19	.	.	CASSWSAARNTEAFF	TGTGCCAGTAGTTGGTCGGCAGCCAGGAACACTGAAGCTTTCTTT
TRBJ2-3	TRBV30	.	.	CAWSVGLPGDTQYF	TGTGCCTGGAGCGTAGGGCTCCCTGGGGATACGCAGTATTTT
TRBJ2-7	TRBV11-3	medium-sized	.	CASSPSHVQGYEQYF	TGTGCCAGCAGTCCCTCCCACGTACAGGGCTACGAGCAGTACTTC
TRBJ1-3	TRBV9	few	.	CASMLLTSGNTIYF	TGTGCCAGCATGTTACTTACCTCTGGAAACACCATATATTTT
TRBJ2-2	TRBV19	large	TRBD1	CATERDRVTGELFF	TGTGCTACAGAGCGGGACAGGGTTACCGGGGAGCTGTTTTTT
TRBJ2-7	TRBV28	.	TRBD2	CASSSFRDYLTWEQYF	TGTGCCAGCAGTTCCTTCCGGGACTACCTTACCTGGGAGCAGTACTTC
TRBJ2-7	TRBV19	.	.	CASSPPLGYEQYF	TGTGCCAGTAGTCCCCCCCTGGGCTACGAGCAGTACTTC
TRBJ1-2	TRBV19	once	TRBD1	CASSIDHGTDYGYTF	TGTGCCAGTAGTATAGATCATGGGACAGACTATGGCTACACCTTC
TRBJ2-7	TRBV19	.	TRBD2	CASSGSGSRLYEQYF	TGTGCCAGTAGTGGGAGCGGGAGCCGGCTCTACGAGCAGTACTTC
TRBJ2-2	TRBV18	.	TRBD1	CASSPRSGTGWTGELFF	TGTGCCAGCTCACCACGGTCCGGGACAGGGTGGACCGGGGAGCTGTTTTTT
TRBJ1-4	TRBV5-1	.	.	CASSLDGGPNEKLFF	TGCGCCAGCAGCTTGGATGGGGGGCCTAATGAAAAACTGTTTTTT
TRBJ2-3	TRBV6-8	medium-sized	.	CASRLLVSDTQYF	TGTGCCAGCAGGCTTCTAGTCTCAGATACGCAGTATTTT
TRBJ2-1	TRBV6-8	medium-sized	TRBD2	CASSPRTSGRVPFF	TGTGCCAGCAGTCCCCGGACTAGCGGGAGAGTGCCGTTCTTC
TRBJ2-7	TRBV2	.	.	CASWQGGSEQYF	TGTGCCAGCTGGCAGGGGGGATCCGAGCAGTACTTC
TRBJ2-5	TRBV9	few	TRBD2	CASSVGGRPETQYF	TGTGCCAGCAGCGTAGGCGGGAGGCCAGAGACCCAGTACTTC
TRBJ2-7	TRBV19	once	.	CASSLNTYEQYF	TGTGCCAGTAGTTTGAATACCTACGAGCAGTACTTC
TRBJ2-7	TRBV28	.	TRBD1	CATIRQGGAYEQYF	TGTGCCACTATAAGACAGGGTGGAGCCTACGAGCAGTACTTC
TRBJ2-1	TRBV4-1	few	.	CASSQEGSGRAYNEQFF	TGCGCCAGCAGCCAAGAAGGGTCCGGGAGAGCCTACAATGAGCAGTTCTTC
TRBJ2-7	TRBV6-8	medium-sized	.	CASSYSSPGYEQYF	TGTGCCAGCAGTTATTCTAGTCCGGGCTACGAGCAGTACTTC